A single sample is the source of the 23 T cell receptor beta chains below, sequenced in a study of blood T cell repertoires in COVID-19 (dated by TCRdb to the early 2020s). The library was obtained by the immunoSEQ multiplex PCR assay. Not all clones reach the TCRdb copy of this immuneACCESS table, which keeps in-frame sequences only. Checked studies attribute under half of the gap to unresolved V genes and leave the rest unexplained. The sample table contains about 210,000 clones; only one count was recorded for around 85% of them. 5% to 6.5% of the sample lies in the top ten. Sequenced: peripheral blood. The receptors here all came from a man aged 50 to 60 with COVID-19, enrolled during active disease.

The gene calls are TRBV9 and TRBJ2-7, with a weak D call TRBD2 (6 bases). CDR1 and CDR2 from the germline V gene are SGDLS and YYNGEE. The CDR3 has 12 residues. V was trimmed by 0 bases and J by 7 bases, leaving 8 bases between them. DNA for the CDR3: TGTGCCAGCAGCGTAGATGCGGGGGAGCAGTACTTC. Translation gives CASSVDAGEQYF.

The V and J genes are TRBV19 and TRBJ2-7; D may be TRBD1 (6 bases). V was clipped by 9 bases and J by 0 bases, with 15 bases between them. Germline V gene lookup returns CDR1 LNHDA and CDR2 SQIVND (reference sequence). This CDR3 spans 14 amino acids. The CDR3 region is CASKTGHNSYEQYF. As DNA, the CDR3 is TGTGCCAGCAAAACGGGACACAACTCCTACGAGCAGTACTTC.

This chain connects TRBV2 to TRBJ2-5, with 7 bases matching TRBD1. The CDR3 loop spans 14 amino acids. With V trimmed by 6 bases and J by 4 bases, 8 bases remained unmatched. CDR1 and CDR2 (germline): SNHLY, FYNNEI. For the CDR3, the DNA is TGTGCCAGCAGGATAGACAGGGAGATAGAGACCCAGTACTTC. It specifies CASRIDREIETQYF. Complete variable domain (other parts from reference TRBV2 and TRBJ2-5): EPEVTQTPSHQVTQMGQEVILRCVPISNHLYFYWYRQILGQKVEFLVSFYNNEISEKSEIFDDQFSVERPDGSNFTLKIRSTKLEDSAMYFCASRIDREIETQYFGPGTRLLVL.

Details on this clone: This sample includes further DNA sequences coding for the same CDR3. The chain recombines TRBV7-9 with TRBJ1-2; D perhaps matches TRBD1 (5 bases). CDR3 length equals 13 residues. Trimming cost V 5 bases and J 5 bases, with 12 bases left between them. CDR1 is SEHNR and CDR2 is FQNEAQ in the germline V gene (reference sequence). CDR3: CASSPAGGYGYTF. CDR3 DNA sequence: TGTGCCAGCAGCCCTGCGGGGGGATATGGCTACACCTTC.

The chain employs TRBV6-5 and TRBJ2-7, with D perhaps TRBD1 (5 bases). There are 12 residues in the CDR3. V lost 6 bases and J lost 5, with 11 bases in between. Germline V gene lookup returns CDR1 MNHEY and CDR2 SVGAGI. CDR3 DNA: TGTGCCAGCAGCCCAATGGGGCACGAGCAGTACTTC. Protein: CASSPMGHEQYF.

This clone appeared once. The rearrangement uses TRBV10-3 and TRBJ1-1; D not resolved. Germline V CDR1 and CDR2: ENHRY, SYGVKD. The CDR3 runs to 12 residues. V lost 8 bases to trimming and J lost 2 bases, with 9 bases between them. This chain's CDR3 is CAIRRVNTEAFF. The CDR3 coding sequence is TGTGCCATCCGACGGGTTAACACTGAAGCTTTCTTT.

Turning to this clone: At one boundary the junction diverges from the germline segment, which might be a read error. The chain couples TRBV7-7 to TRBJ2-5, with D tentatively TRBD2 (5 bases). The germline V gene encodes CDR1 SSHAT and CDR2 FNYEAQ (reference sequence). CDR3 length equals 13 residues. The CDR3 coding sequence is TGTGCTAGCAGCTTAGTTCGGGGAGAGACCCAGTACTTC. Residues: CASSLVRGETQYF.

This clone was counted once. This chain connects TRBV6-2 or TRBV6-3 to TRBJ1-5; 7 positions agree with TRBD1. Germline CDR1 and CDR2: MNHEY and SVGEGT. The CDR3 sequence is 16 residues long. Losses at the gene ends were 5 bases for V and 0 bases for J; bases not matched to a gene: 7. The CDR3 bases are TGTGCCAGCAGTAGCGACAGGGCCTTTAGCAATCAGCCCCAGCATTTT. Translating it yields CASSSDRAFSNQPQHF.

The chain links TRBV27 to TRBJ1-2, with 8 bases matching TRBD1. V shed 2 bases, J shed 5 bases, and the junction held 10 bases outside the gene matches. Germline V lookup: CDR1 MNHEY, CDR2 SMNVEV (reference sequence). The CDR3 runs to 16 residues. CDR3 nucleotide sequence: TGTGCCAGCAGTTTACTCCAGGGGGCGTTTTATTATGGCTACACCTTC. Amino acid sequence: CASSLLQGAFYYGYTF.

Here the CDR3 DNA reads TGTGCCACCACTATTTCGGACAGCTACACCTTC. Its translation: CATTISDSYTF. The chain employs TRBV28 and TRBJ1-2; D is possibly TRBD1 (5 bases). Germline V lookup: CDR1 MDHEN, CDR2 SYDVKM. There are 11 residues in the CDR3. The germline V and J ends were trimmed by 10 bases and 9 bases, with 15 bases remaining between them.

The rearrangement links TRBV5-6 to TRBJ1-4, with D tentatively TRBD1 (6 bases). Germline CDR1 reads SGHDT; CDR2 reads YYEEEE. Between the trimmed V and J ends, which lost 0 bases and 7 bases, there was a span of 7 bases. The CDR3 consists of 13 residues. This CDR3 reads CASSLGTVEKLFF. The CDR3 DNA is TGTGCCAGCAGCTTGGGGACAGTTGAAAAACTGTTTTTT.

This chain connects TRBV19 to TRBJ2-2; D is uncertain. The CDR3 has 12 residues. Trimming took off 3 bases at V and 7 bases at J, with 6 bases between the two ends. Germline lookup yields CDR1 LNHDA and CDR2 SQIVND (reference sequence). The CDR3 loop is CASSMVSGELFF. CDR3 nucleotides: TGTGCCAGTAGTATGGTCAGCGGGGAGCTGTTTTTT.

The J gene is TRBJ1-3, the V gene TRBV18, with D hard to call. This CDR3 spans 15 amino acids. Germline V gene sequence: CDR1 KGHSH, CDR2 LQKENI. With 2 bases removed from V and 0 bases from J, the gap between germline ends came to 8 bases. DNA for the CDR3: TGTGCCAGCTCACCATTTTCAGGCTCTGGAAACACCATATATTTT. It yields the protein CASSPFSGSGNTIYF.

V is TRBV7-9 and J is TRBJ2-6; the match to TRBD1 covers 7 bases. This CDR3 is 17 amino acids long. The germline V gene has CDR1 SEHNR and CDR2 FQNEAQ (reference sequence). The junction had 2 bases not matched to a gene; V was cut back by 0 bases and J by 0 bases. CDR3 loop: CASSLAGGYSGANVLTF. CDR3 in DNA: TGTGCCAGCAGCTTAGCAGGGGGCTACTCTGGGGCCAACGTCCTGACTTTC.

This chain uses TRBV19 with TRBJ2-2; 11 bases match TRBD2. Germline-derived CDR1 and CDR2 are LNHDA and SQIVND (reference sequence). V dropped 9 bases and J dropped 4; count of bases not matched to a gene: 13. The CDR3 is made up of 17 amino acids. CDR3 residues: CASRGLAGGLSTGELFF. The CDR3 DNA reads as TGTGCCAGCCGTGGTCTAGCGGGGGGCCTTAGCACCGGGGAGCTGTTTTTT.

V gene TRBV12-3 or TRBV12-4 combines with J gene TRBJ2-7; 8 nucleotides match TRBD1. The CDR3 sequence is 13 residues long. With 6 bases clipped from V and 3 bases from J, the junction kept 4 bases outside the gene matches. The CDR3 here is CASRRTGNYEQYF. The CDR3 DNA follows: TGTGCCAGCAGACGGACAGGGAACTACGAGCAGTACTTC.

This clone has only a few counts. This sequence joins TRBV28 and TRBJ1-6, with a possible D match to TRBD1 (5 bases). In germline, CDR1 is MDHEN, CDR2 SYDVKM. V lost 6 bases, J lost 7 bases, and 13 bases lay in between. The CDR3 spans 14 residues. CDR3 DNA sequence: TGTGCCAGCAGCCGCCGACAGACGAATTCACCCCTCCACTTT. Translating gives CASSRRQTNSPLHF.

The rearrangement links TRBV5-1 to TRBJ2-7; TRBD2 aligns across 8 bases. The CDR3 sequence is 14 residues long. CDR1 is SGHRS, CDR2 YFSETQ, per germline. V shed 2 bases and J 3 bases; nucleotides not matched to a gene: 4. Here the CDR3 DNA reads TGCGCCAGCAGCTTCGCGGGGGGAAACTACGAGCAGTACTTC. Translated, it gives CASSFAGGNYEQYF.

The V and J genes are TRBV9 and TRBJ2-3; 7 bases fit TRBD2. After removal of 4 bases from V and 4 bases from J, the junction contained 9 bases not matched to a gene. CDR3 length: 15 amino acids. Germline V gives CDR1 SGDLS, CDR2 YYNGEE. The CDR3 DNA follows: TGTGCCAGCAGCACCGGACTAGTTTCATCAGATACGCAGTATTTT. Translation: CASSTGLVSSDTQYF. Based on the CDR3 plus reference TRBV9 and TRBJ2-3, the full variable domain is DSGVTQTPKHLITATGQRVTLRCSPRSGDLSVYWYQQSLDQGLQFLIQYYNGEERAKGNILERFSAQQFPDLHSELNLSSLELGDSALYFCASSTGLVSSDTQYFGPGTRLTVL.

The V call is TRBV11-3, the J call TRBJ2-3; the match to TRBD2 covers 14 bases. The CDR3 totals 17 residues. V dropped 1 base and J dropped 1; count of bases not matched to a gene: 1. Germline loops: CDR1 SGHNT, CDR2 YENEEA. Written as DNA, the CDR3 is TGTGCCAGCAGCTTAGGGGGACTAGCGGGAGGCACAGATACGCAGTATTTT. It codes for CASSLGGLAGGTDTQYF.

The V and J genes are TRBV3-1 (or the pseudogene TRBV3-2) and TRBJ1-4; D is perhaps TRBD1 (6 bases). V was pared by 0 bases and J by 5 bases, with 10 bases between. Germline V gives CDR1 LGHDT, CDR2 YNNKEL (reference sequence). The CDR3 consists of 15 residues. The CDR3 DNA follows: TGTGCCAGCAGCCAAGACAGGGGTGAGAATGAAAAACTGTTTTTT. It is translated as CASSQDRGENEKLFF.

The V and J genes are TRBV2 and TRBJ1-2; 9 positions agree with TRBD1. CDR1 SNHLY and CDR2 FYNNEI come from the germline V gene. With 1 base clipped from V and 1 base from J, the junction kept 4 bases outside the gene matches. This CDR3 is 16 amino acids long. The CDR3 DNA is TGTGCCAGCAGTGAAGAGACAGGGGGAGATAACTATGGCTACACCTTC. Protein: CASSEETGGDNYGYTF.

This clone was picked up a small number of times. This chain uses TRBV4-3 with TRBJ1-1; 7 nucleotides line up with TRBD1. Trimming removed 0 bases from V and 4 bases from J; junction bases left unmatched: 5. The CDR3 spans 15 residues. From germline, CDR1 is LGHNA and CDR2 YSLEER. The CDR3 DNA reads as TGCGCCAGCAGCCAAGATCCGGCAGGGGGCACTGAAGCTTTCTTT. As protein: CASSQDPAGGTEAFF.